This entry describes one T cell receptor beta chain. Generated by immunoSEQ multiplex PCR, the TCRdb table keeps only in-frame clones and is missing some. The sample shows about 4,300 clones, roughly 77% of them seen only once. This sample is part of a study of graft-versus-host responses after intestinal transplantation. Graft material was processed, releasing intraepithelial and lamina propria lymphocytes. Germline values: CDR1 SGHRS, CDR2 YFSETQ. This CDR3 contains 17 residues. The ends lost 5 bases at V and 0 bases at J; junction bases unmatched: 14. The material was ileum tissue, obtained 9 days after transplant. This sequence was found in a human patient who received an intestinal transplant, so some T cells may come from the graft donor. The chain has TRBV5-1 and TRBJ2-7, with 7 bases that match TRBD2. CDR3 sequence (DNA): TGCGCCAGCAGTTTGCACTATAAGCGGGGATACTCCTACGAGCAGTACTTC. This codes for CASSLHYKRGYSYEQYF.